This record concerns one T cell receptor beta chain sequence. Its antigen remains unidentified. These data originate in a study of shared clonotypes between healthy human individuals. General observations from the study: Rarefaction revealed incomplete sorted-subset sequencing despite large depth.

Produced via immunoSEQ multiplex PCR; TCRdb's table is partial and in-frame only. The repertoire consists of about 2.4 million clones, with over 85% occurring once and the leading ten covering 0.36%. Trimming removed 6 bases at V and 4 bases at J, with 23 bases between. The CDR3 totals 16 residues. Germline V gene sequence: CDR1 SQVTM, CDR2 ANQGSEA. It was into CD45RA+ naive and CD45RA-negative memory subsets that the CD4+ cells were split. This sequence was found in a man between 18 and 29 years old in good health. Some clones in this sample may be carry-over from other donors' samples. The rearrangement links TRBV29-1 to TRBJ2-3, with a weak D call TRBD2 (6 bases). Sequenced sample: naive CD4+ T cells from PBMCs. Subset reported: CD45RA+ positively selected. The CDR3 spells CSVPGAGFRVSDTQYF. As DNA, the CDR3 is TGCAGCGTCCCCGGTGCGGGGTTCAGGGTCTCAGATACGCAGTATTTT.